The 11 T cell receptor beta chains in this list originate from one sample, sequenced in a study of OX40 agonist ivuxolimab in advanced cancers. Only in-frame clones appear in the TCRdb table, and some are missing; sequencing was by immunoSEQ multiplex PCR. This sample has more than 50,000 clones; around 86% occur once, and the top ten carry nearly 0.9%. The sequencing here drew on CD4+ or CD8+ T cells sorted from blood, taken in a trial of the OX40 agonist ivuxolimab. Every receptor here comes from an adult with an advanced solid tumor such as melanoma, head and neck, liver or kidney cancer.

A single count supports this clone. The gene calls are TRBV6-1 and TRBJ1-2; 8 bases match TRBD1. The CDR3 runs to 17 residues. Trimming cost V 3 bases and J 4 bases; bases outside gene matches: 13. Germline V gives CDR1 MNHNS, CDR2 SASEGT. The CDR3 sequence: CASSDQQGAVIIYGYTF. The CDR3 coding sequence is TGTGCCAGCAGTGATCAGCAGGGGGCAGTTATTATCTATGGCTACACCTTC.

The J gene is TRBJ2-3, the V gene TRBV19; TRBD2 matches 8 bases. CDR3 length equals 16 residues. V lost 5 bases to trimming and J lost 1 base; unmatched junction nucleotides: 8. Germline-derived CDR1 and CDR2 are LNHDA and SQIVND (reference sequence). The CDR3 DNA sequence: TGTGCCAGTAGTCCTCGTGGTAGCGGGGGCACAGATACGCAGTATTTT. Translated: CASSPRGSGGTDTQYF.

The rearrangement uses TRBV27 and TRBJ2-1; TRBD2 matches 10 bases. Trimming took 2 bases from V and 9 from J; bases not matched to a gene: 7. Germline-derived CDR1 and CDR2 are MNHEY and SMNVEV (reference sequence). The CDR3 is made up of 15 amino acids. In DNA form, the CDR3 reads TGTGCCAGCAGTTTAGTGAGCGGGAGGGACGGTGAGCAGTTCTTC. This gives the protein CASSLVSGRDGEQFF.

This chain uses TRBV2 with TRBJ1-6; D gene ambiguous. Germline CDR1 reads SNHLY; CDR2 reads FYNNEI. V was trimmed by 5 bases and J by 7 bases, leaving 9 bases between them. CDR3 size: 13 residues. CDR3: CASSPTANSPLHF. Here the CDR3 DNA reads TGTGCCAGCAGTCCCACAGCCAATTCACCCCTCCACTTT.

The chain combines TRBV11-2 with TRBJ2-7, with 13 bases identical to TRBD2. V dropped 3 bases and J dropped 6; count of bases not matched to a gene: 5. The CDR3 sequence is 15 residues long. Germline CDR1 reads SGHAT; CDR2 reads FQNNGV. CDR3 residues: CASSFTSGRASEQYF. CDR3 nucleotide sequence: TGTGCCAGCAGCTTTACTAGCGGGAGGGCCTCCGAGCAGTACTTC.

This clone was seen more than once but under ten times. The chain is built from TRBV4-1 and TRBJ1-5; D remains ambiguous. The CDR3 is 17 amino acids. V gave up 1 base and J gave up 4 bases, with 17 bases separating them. Germline V gene data show CDR1 as MGHRA and CDR2 as YSYEKL. The CDR3 nucleotides read TGCGCCAGCAGCCAAGCCGCCGTACGAGGGTGGAATCAGCCCCAGCATTTT. Translation: CASSQAAVRGWNQPQHF.

V gene TRBV19 combines with J gene TRBJ2-7, with 10 bases identical to TRBD2. From germline, CDR1 is LNHDA and CDR2 SQIVND (reference sequence). CDR3 size: 18 residues. J was trimmed by 0 bases and V by 6 bases; bases with no gene match: 14. In DNA form, the CDR3 reads TGTGCCAGTAGCTATAAGGCCCACCCTAGCGGGGGCTCCTACGAGCAGTACTTC. It is translated as CASSYKAHPSGGSYEQYF.

The chain has TRBV5-6 and TRBJ2-2, with D perhaps TRBD1 or TRBD2 (6 bases each). There are 16 residues in the CDR3. CDR1 SGHDT and CDR2 YYEEEE come from the germline V gene. With 0 bases removed from V and 5 bases from J, the gap between germline ends came to 14 bases. The CDR3 coding sequence is TGTGCCAGCAGCTTGGTAGGGGGGCGGAAAACCGGGGAGCTGTTTTTT. Its protein is CASSLVGGRKTGELFF. The full variable domain, with the rest looked up from reference TRBV5-6 and TRBJ2-2, is DAGVTQSPTHLIKTRGQQVTLRCSPKSGHDTVSWYQQALGQGPQFIFQYYEEEERQRGNFPDRFSGHQFPNYSSELNVNALLLGDSALYLCASSLVGGRKTGELFFGEGSRLTVL.

The chain is built from TRBV7-9 and TRBJ2-1; a possible D gene is TRBD2 (6 bases). V lost 8 bases, J lost 9 bases, and 20 bases lay in between. In germline, CDR1 is SEHNR, CDR2 FQNEAQ (reference sequence). CDR3 length equals 14 residues. CDR3 region: CASQRRRGMGEQFF. CDR3 coding DNA: TGTGCCAGCCAGCGCAGGCGGGGCATGGGTGAGCAGTTCTTC.

The J gene is TRBJ2-3, the V gene TRBV7-9, with no clear D. V was pared by 5 bases and J by 3 bases, with 12 bases between. In germline, CDR1 is SEHNR, CDR2 FQNEAQ (reference sequence). The CDR3 is made up of 14 amino acids. In DNA form, the CDR3 reads TGTGCCAGCAGCAATGACCTACGGACAGATACGCAGTATTTT. Translation gives CASSNDLRTDTQYF. Looking up the rest from reference TRBV7-9 and TRBJ2-3 gives the full variable domain: DTGVSQNPRHKITKRGQNVTFRCDPISEHNRLYWYRQTLGQGPEFLTYFQNEAQLEKSRLLSDRFSAERPKGSFSTLEIQRTEQGDSAMYLCASSNDLRTDTQYFGPGTRLTVL.

The chain combines TRBV6-1 with TRBJ2-1, with a weak D call TRBD2 (6 bases). Germline V gives CDR1 MNHNS, CDR2 SASEGT. This CDR3 region has 13 residues. V dropped 9 bases and J dropped 10 bases, with 19 bases sitting between them. CDR3 protein: CASLKLAPPEQFF. In DNA, the CDR3 is TGTGCCAGTCTTAAACTAGCCCCGCCCGAGCAGTTCTTC.